These 2 T cell receptor beta chains share one sample of origin, sequenced in a study of blood T cell repertoires in COVID-19. The protocol was immunoSEQ multiplex PCR, while the TCRdb copy is restricted to in-frame clones and leaves out a portion. The sample yields about 86,000 clones, 65% to 85% seen once. Sequenced material: peripheral blood. The source of these receptors is a woman aged 80 or over with active or convalescent COVID-19.

CDR3 nucleotides: TGTGCCACGGGGACTAGCGGGGGTCAAGAGACCCAGTACTTC. This gives the protein CATGTSGGQETQYF. The chain employs TRBV10-3 and TRBJ2-5; 14 bases agree with TRBD2. With 10 bases clipped from V and 2 bases from J, the junction kept 3 bases outside the gene matches. Germline V gene lookup returns CDR1 ENHRY and CDR2 SYGVKD. This CDR3 has 14 amino acids.

The chain couples TRBV6-6 to TRBJ1-2; 9 bases fit TRBD1. There are 14 residues in the CDR3. V lost 9 bases and J lost 11; bases outside the gene matches: 16. CDR1 is MNHNY and CDR2 is SVGAGI in the germline V gene (reference sequence). CDR3 sequence reads: CASGPTGDRGFYTF. Written as DNA, the CDR3 is TGTGCCAGTGGCCCAACGGGAGACAGGGGGTTTTACACCTTC.